This TCR beta chain was sequenced for a study of cytomegalovirus exposure and HLA in healthy donors. General study results and limits: Confirmation in vitro established that a few CMV-associated chains were specific for CMV antigens.

About this clone: As yet, its antigen is unknown.

Primers included in the PCR were 60 Vbeta and 13 Jbeta primers. Assay: immunoSEQ multiplex PCR; the TCRdb copy retains only in-frame clones and omits some. The profile covers over 200,000 clones, with approximately 82% appearing a single time and more than 0.5% taken by the ten largest. What was sequenced was PBMCs. The source is a woman in her thirties or forties in good health and CMV-seronegative.

CDR3 loop: CASSRDNVDYGYTF. CDR3 in DNA: TGTGCCAGTAGCCGGGACAACGTCGACTATGGCTACACCTTC. The chain joins TRBV19 to TRBJ1-2; D is possibly TRBD1 (6 bases). This CDR3 region has 14 residues. V was cut by 6 bases and J by 3 bases, with 14 bases left in between. The germline gives CDR1 LNHDA, CDR2 SQIVND (reference sequence).